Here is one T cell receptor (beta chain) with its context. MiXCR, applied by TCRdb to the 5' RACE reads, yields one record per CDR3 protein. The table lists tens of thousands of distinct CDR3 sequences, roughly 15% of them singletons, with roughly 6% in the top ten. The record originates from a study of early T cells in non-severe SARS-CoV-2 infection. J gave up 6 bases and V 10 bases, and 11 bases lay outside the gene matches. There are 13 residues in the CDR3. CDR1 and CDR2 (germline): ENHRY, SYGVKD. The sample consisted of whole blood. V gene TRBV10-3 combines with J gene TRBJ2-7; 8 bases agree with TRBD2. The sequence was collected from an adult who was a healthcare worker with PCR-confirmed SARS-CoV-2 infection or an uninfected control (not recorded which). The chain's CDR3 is CATGLVGAIEQYF. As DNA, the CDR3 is TGTGCCACGGGACTAGTGGGGGCCATCGAGCAGTACTTC.